One T cell receptor (beta chain) is described in this entry. It has no known antigen specificity. No much larger clone is present one base from it, and per-base qualities are unavailable. TCRbeta CDR3 regions were amplified from genomic DNA using the immunoSEQ Assay, a bias-controlled multiplex PCR. In the paper's pipeline: Within the assay, amplification of reference gene primers was used to estimate how many nucleated cells each sample contained. To quantify the absolute abundance of each unique TCRbeta CDR3 rearrangement, sequence reads were collapsed and filtered. For each sample, productive Simpson clonality was calculated by taking the square root of Simpson's diversity index across productive rearrangements. Sourced from immuneACCESS, this table was stored by TCRdb with only in-frame sequences that have V and J called. A share of the clones is absent; for the studies checked, an unresolved V gene accounts for under half, and the remainder has no known explanation. The V and J calls and clone size are taken from that table; D and trimming were inferred from the DNA. For this sample there are about 260,000 clones; approximately 86% appear just once. The top ten clones comprise approximately 9% of the sample.

There are 14 amino acids in the CDR3, from cysteine to phenylalanine inclusive. CDR3 DNA is the only sequence kept; it has 42 bases, read in frame from the first base. From a lookup of the germline V gene, CDR1 and CDR2 are SGHDT and YYEEEE. The junction carries 9 bases between V and J, which are trimmed by 2 bases and 0 bases respectively. This sample was taken from a study of blood T cell repertoires in COVID-19 (TCRdb year 2020). As for the study more broadly: Collaborator samples came from the United States, Italy and Spain and covered acute and convalescent phases of COVID-19. The dataset comprised deeply sampled blood TCRbeta repertoires from subjects exposed to, actively infected with, or recovered from COVID-19. The material from the prospective study consisted of cDNA or gDNA derived from T cells, B-cell-depleted T cells, or PBMCs. Where available, HLA class I and class II types were obtained from metadata supplied by the sample provider rather than from assay-based typing. The samples were drawn from two sources: the first 160 participants of the ongoing ImmuneRACE study, and fewer than 1,500 subjects contributed by 6 global collaborators. The repertoires were released in a freely available public database intended as a resource for research on the immune response to SARS-CoV-2. Sample metadata almost always included a de-identified subject ID, COVID-19 status, age in years and sex. The study at large found these results: Clinical and demographic metadata were provided uncurated, with the amount varying by source and participant.

Whole blood was collected in K2EDTA tubes by collaborating institutions according to the institutions' own protocols. For TCRbeta analysis, collaborators shipped samples as frozen whole blood, isolated PBMCs, or DNA extracted from either of those sample types. Material: peripheral blood. The receptor chain draws on TRBV5-6 and TRBJ2-7; a weak D assignment points to TRBD2 (5 bases agree). The TCR sequence derives from a man aged 40-49 years with active or convalescent COVID-19. The DNA is TGTGCCAGCAGCTTCGTAGGGAGCTCCTACGAGCAGTACTTC. This gives the protein CASSFVGSSYEQYF. Outside the CDR3, residues come from the reference TRBV5-6 and TRBJ2-7 proteins, so the full variable domain is: DAGVTQSPTHLIKTRGQQVTLRCSPKSGHDTVSWYQQALGQGPQFIFQYYEEEERQRGNFPDRFSGHQFPNYSSELNVNALLLGDSALYLCASSFVGSSYEQYFGPGTRLTVT.